This TCR beta chain stems from a study of T cells in Graves' hyperthyroidism and ophthalmopathy (dated by TCRdb to between 2017 and 2020). Study-level background: Peripheral blood was collected at initial diagnosis, before any treatment. TCR V-J signatures able to tell the groups apart were searched for in a discovery cohort of 100 patients, of whom about 40 had Graves' ophthalmopathy and 57 had stable Graves' hyperthyroidism. Whether ophthalmopathy could be predicted prospectively was tested in an independent validation cohort made up of under 20 hyperthyroidism patients plus 17 patients who later progressed to ophthalmopathy. The roughly 94 discovery patients were randomly divided into training and test sets at a 7:3 ratio. In about six Graves' hyperthyroidism patients, the study also compared T-cell repertoires from thyroid tissue with T-cell repertoires from blood. After blood sampling, hyperthyroidism patients were treated with methimazole at a starting dose of 30 mg daily, and ophthalmopathy patients were treated with high-dose intravenous methylprednisolone. TCR Vbeta CDR3 sequencing of some 140 peripheral blood samples (around 45 ophthalmopathy, some 75 hyperthyroidism and approximately 17 progressor patients) is reported in the paper. The full study reports these points: A 13 V-J signature model separated ophthalmopathy from stable hyperthyroidism, with nearly 90% sensitivity and 81% to 83% specificity in cross-validation and 80%/75% in testing. Most expanded thyroid clonotypes (frequency above 0.001) were also detected in blood, suggesting blood repertoires may reflect thyroid immune responses. Sample size was not statistically predetermined, and investigators were not blinded to group allocation. In validation, progression to ophthalmopathy was predicted by the model with 70.59% sensitivity and roughly 76% specificity, a median of approximately 6.5 months before onset.

Stable Graves' hyperthyroidism was defined as the absence of progression to ophthalmopathy over 18 months of follow-up. Hyperthyroidism patients were aged 18 to 65 years and newly diagnosed, with disease duration of less than 2 months. Patients with uncontrolled infections, other autoimmune diseases, pregnancy or lactation were excluded. Diagnoses relied on clinical symptoms, serum thyroxine and TRAb, thyroid ultrasound and orbital computed tomography. PBMCs were separated from 7.5 to 10 ml of fresh peripheral blood using Ficoll-Paque density gradient centrifugation. Trizol reagent was used to extract total RNA, and RNA quality was then checked on an Agilent 2100 Bioanalyzer. There are a few counts of this clonotype. There is no known antigen for this receptor. No per-base quality is available; no much larger clone lies one base away. Amplification of TCR beta CDR3 regions was carried out from RNA transcripts. The TCR CDR3 was subjected to a first round of RT-PCR using the HTBI primer set and the Qiagen OneStep RT-PCR kit. Libraries were constructed in a second round of multiplex PCR, after which size selection and purification were carried out. Libraries were sequenced paired-end with 100 bp reads on an Illumina HiSeq2000. The source study handled its data this way. Raw data were processed with SOAPnuke, discarding reads with adapters, uncalled bases, mean Phred below 15, or no exact constant-primer or identifier match. COPE v1.2.5 was used to merge high-quality paired reads, and clonotypes were defined as unique nucleotide sequences. MiTCR v1.1 was used to align clonotypes to the IMGT TRBV, TRBD and TRBJ reference segments. The analysis included only V-J combinations with a frequency above 0.0001, which together covered 99% to 99.2% of the repertoires. The TCS score was defined as F50 (clonal expansion) divided by E x V (chaos), with BLOSUM62-based TCRdist calculated between CDR3 peptides within each V-J. Welch's t-statistics and random forest reduced roughly 540 V-J features to fewer than 15, which were used in a naive Bayes classifier (R e1071). Using fastp at Q25 and MiXCR, TCRdb reprocessed the public reads and kept productive beta chains. Identical CDR3 protein sequences are pooled into one entry, listed with their most common genes and DNA. V and J calls and clone size were set by TCRdb, not the authors. This sample holds about 620,000 distinct CDR3 sequences; roughly 15% were observed only once. 3% to 4.5% of the sample is taken by the ten largest.

According to the germline V gene (reference sequence), CDR1 reads LGHDT and CDR2 reads YNNKEL. Taken from cysteine to phenylalanine, the CDR3 has 14 residues. The sequence is cut down to CDR3 DNA, 42 bases in frame from base 1. V loses 1 base, J loses 4 bases, and the germline ends lie 10 bases apart. The receptor was derived from a woman aged 30 to 39 with Graves' hyperthyroidism. Sequenced material: blood. The receptor chain draws on TRBV3-1 and TRBJ1-2; the D gene assignment is ambiguous. The CDR3 here reads CASSQATLTYGYTF. Here is the DNA: TGTGCCAGCAGCCAAGCCACTCTGACCTATGGCTACACCTTC.